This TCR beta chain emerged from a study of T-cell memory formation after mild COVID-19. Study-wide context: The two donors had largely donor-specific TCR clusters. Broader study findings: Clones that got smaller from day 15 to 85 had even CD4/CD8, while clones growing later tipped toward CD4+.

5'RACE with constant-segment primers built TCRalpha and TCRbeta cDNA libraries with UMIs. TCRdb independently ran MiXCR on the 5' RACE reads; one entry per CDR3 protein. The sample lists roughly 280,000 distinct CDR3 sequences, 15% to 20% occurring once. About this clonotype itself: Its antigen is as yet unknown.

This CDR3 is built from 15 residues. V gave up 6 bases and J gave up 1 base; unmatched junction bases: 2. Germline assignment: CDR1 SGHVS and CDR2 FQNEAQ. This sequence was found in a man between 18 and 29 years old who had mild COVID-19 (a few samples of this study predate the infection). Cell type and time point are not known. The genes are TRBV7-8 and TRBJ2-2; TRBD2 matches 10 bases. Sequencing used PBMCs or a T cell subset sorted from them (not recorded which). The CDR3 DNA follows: TGTGCCAGCAGAGTAGCGGGGGGGAACACCGGGGAGCTGTTTTTT. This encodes CASRVAGGNTGELFF.